Listed below are T cell receptor beta chains from one sample, sequenced in a study of cytomegalovirus exposure and HLA in healthy donors. Produced via immunoSEQ multiplex PCR; TCRdb's table is partial and in-frame only. The data hold about 140,000 clones, with 78% observed a single time. Specimen: PBMCs. The source is a female donor in good health and CMV-seronegative. Both conserved end residues are part of each CDR3. The order of the fields is clone size, J gene, D gene, V gene, CDR3 protein, CDR3 DNA. The D gene is left open where the match is weak. The listing skips clone size in some rows; elsewhere it reads once, few, many or a size class.

>.|TRBJ2-4|TRBD1|TRBV28
CASRKSFQGARAKNIQYF
TGTGCCAGCAGAAAGAGTTTTCAGGGGGCGAGGGCCAAAAACATTCAGTACTTC
>once|TRBJ1-4|.|TRBV27
CASSSQGYGDEKLFF
TGTGCCAGCAGTTCCCAGGGGTATGGGGATGAAAAACTGTTTTTT
>.|TRBJ1-2|TRBD1|TRBV4-2
CASSPWAGGADGYTF
TGTGCCAGCAGCCCCTGGGCAGGGGGCGCCGATGGCTACACCTTC
>.|TRBJ2-5|.|TRBV11-2
CASSLVSGRGRQEETQYF
TGTGCCAGCAGCTTAGTGTCCGGTCGGGGGAGACAAGAAGAGACCCAGTACTTC
>.|TRBJ1-5|TRBD1|TRBV28
CASSLRQGGNQPQHF
TGTGCCAGCAGCCTGAGACAGGGGGGAAATCAGCCCCAGCATTTT
>.|TRBJ1-2|TRBD1|TRBV28
CASSLPGTGRGYTF
TGTGCCAGCAGTTTACCCGGGACAGGGAGGGGCTACACCTTC
>.|TRBJ1-4|.|TRBV4-2
CASSQGGVDEKLFF
TGTGCCAGCAGCCAAGGGGGGGTAGATGAAAAACTGTTTTTT
>.|TRBJ2-4|TRBD1|TRBV5-1
CASSLKRQGAPKNIQYF
TGCGCCAGCAGCTTGAAGAGACAGGGGGCCCCGAAAAACATTCAGTACTTC
>.|TRBJ1-2|.|TRBV28
CASSLVQGSGYTF
TGTGCCAGCAGTTTGGTCCAGGGTAGTGGCTACACCTTC
>.|TRBJ2-1|.|TRBV5-1
CASSLASYNEQFF
TGCGCCAGCAGCTTGGCCTCGTACAATGAGCAGTTCTTC
>once|TRBJ2-1|.|TRBV10-3
CAISEGTTYNEQFF
TGTGCCATCAGTGAGGGGACAACCTACAATGAGCAGTTCTTC
>.|TRBJ2-7|TRBD1|TRBV7-9
CASSFRQGLYYEQYF
TGTGCCAGCAGCTTCCGACAGGGCCTATACTACGAGCAGTACTTC
>.|TRBJ1-2|.|TRBV9
CASSVGESGYTF
TGTGCCAGCAGCGTAGGAGAAAGCGGCTACACCTTC
>many|TRBJ2-7|TRBD1|TRBV5-3
CARSPTGDPYEQYF
TGTGCCAGAAGCCCGACAGGGGATCCCTACGAGCAGTACTTC
>.|TRBJ1-5|.|TRBV2
CASSYDRNNQPQHF
TGTGCCAGCAGCTATGACAGGAACAATCAGCCCCAGCATTTT
>.|TRBJ1-3|.|TRBV19
CASRNRGSVTISGNTIYF
TGTGCCAGTAGAAATCGGGGTAGCGTTACTATCTCTGGAAACACCATATATTTT
>few|TRBJ1-2|TRBD1|TRBV7-9
CASSLGQAHGYTF
TGTGCCAGCAGCTTGGGACAGGCCCATGGCTACACCTTC
>.|TRBJ1-2|.|TRBV19
CASSTRGFGILNYGYTF
TGTGCCAGTAGTACAAGGGGCTTTGGGATCCTCAACTATGGCTACACCTTC
>once|TRBJ2-7|.|TRBV10-3
CAIRQETYEQYF
TGTGCCATCAGACAGGAGACCTACGAGCAGTACTTC
>few|TRBJ2-5|.|TRBV6-6
CASRGLETQYF
TGTGCCAGCAGGGGGCTTGAGACCCAGTACTTC
>.|TRBJ1-6|.|TRBV10-3
CAISEPTGPKSSYNSPLHF
TGTGCCATCAGTGAGCCGACAGGTCCAAAAAGCTCCTATAATTCACCCCTCCACTTT
>.|TRBJ1-2|TRBD1|TRBV19
CASSEDRGYGYTF
TGTGCCAGTAGTGAGGACAGGGGATATGGCTACACCTTC
>once|TRBJ2-7|TRBD1|TRBV30
CAVGQNHEQYF
TGTGCCGTGGGACAGAACCACGAGCAGTACTTC
>.|TRBJ2-7|TRBD1|TRBV4-1
CASSQVGPRTGGVKQYF
TGCGCCAGCAGCCAAGTGGGTCCTCGGACAGGGGGCGTCAAGCAGTACTTC
>.|TRBJ2-5|.|TRBV6-1
CASSAVRGGVETQYF
TGTGCCAGCAGTGCCGTGCGTGGAGGGGTGGAGACCCAGTACTTC
>.|TRBJ1-1|.|TRBV30
CAWSVERMNTEAFF
TGTGCCTGGAGTGTAGAGAGAATGAACACTGAAGCTTTCTTT
>few|TRBJ1-1|.|TRBV9
CASSLLGTGNTEAFF
TGTGCCAGCAGCTTACTGGGAACAGGGAACACTGAAGCTTTCTTT
>once|TRBJ1-1|.|TRBV5-4
CASSLDRSVTEAFF
TGTGCCAGCAGCTTGGACAGGTCGGTCACTGAAGCTTTCTTT
>.|TRBJ1-6|.|TRBV5-1
CASSRGGGWSSPLHF
TGCGCCAGCAGTAGAGGGGGGGGTTGGAGTTCACCCCTCCACTTT
>.|TRBJ1-3|TRBD1|TRBV6-1
CASRETGGSGNTIYF
TGTGCCAGCAGGGAGACAGGGGGCTCTGGAAACACCATATATTTT
>few|TRBJ1-2|TRBD1|TRBV7-9
CASSRGQGGGYTF
TGTGCCAGCAGCCGTGGACAGGGCGGTGGCTACACCTTC
>few|TRBJ2-3|.|TRBV7-3
CASSLTSAVTDTQYF
TGTGCCAGCAGCTTAACGAGCGCCGTCACAGATACGCAGTATTTT
>.|TRBJ1-2|.|TRBV5-4
CASSFAPRDGYTF
TGTGCCAGCAGCTTCGCCCCGAGGGATGGCTACACCTTC
>.|TRBJ1-2|TRBD1|TRBV6-1
CASTRYRGNYGYTF
TGTGCCAGCACCCGATACAGGGGAAACTATGGCTACACCTTC
>few|TRBJ1-6|.|TRBV7-2
CASGIGQFNSPLHF
TGTGCCAGCGGGATCGGACAGTTTAATTCACCCCTCCACTTT
>many|TRBJ1-1|TRBD1|TRBV6-1
CASSQTGGSITEAFF
TGTGCCAGCAGTCAGACAGGGGGTTCAATCACTGAAGCTTTCTTT
>.|TRBJ2-5|.|TRBV7-9
CASSYTTGEETQYF
TGTGCCAGCAGCTATACGACAGGTGAAGAGACCCAGTACTTC
>.|TRBJ2-5|.|TRBV2
CASSEDSPETQYF
TGTGCCAGCAGTGAGGACAGCCCAGAGACTCAGTACTTC
>once|TRBJ1-2|TRBD1|TRBV29-1
CSVDWTGQGGYTF
TGCAGCGTTGATTGGACAGGGCAAGGAGGCTACACCTTC
>.|TRBJ2-3|.|TRBV7-8
CASSPSWLPSTDTQYF
TGTGCCAGCAGCCCCTCGTGGCTTCCCTCCACAGATACGCAGTATTTT
>once|TRBJ2-7|TRBD1|TRBV4-1
CASSQETGAQSEQYF
TGCGCCAGCAGCCAAGAAACAGGGGCCCAAAGCGAGCAGTACTTC
>.|TRBJ1-2|.|TRBV2
CASNLEEGVSYGYTF
TGTGCCAGCAACCTAGAAGAGGGGGTGAGCTATGGCTACACCTTC
>few|TRBJ2-5|TRBD2|TRBV6-1
CASSALAGGLSDQYF
TGTGCCAGCAGTGCTTTAGCGGGGGGGCTGAGTGACCAGTACTTC
>.|TRBJ2-1|.|TRBV7-9
CASSLVDFPPFNEQFF
TGTGCCAGCAGCTTAGTTGACTTCCCTCCGTTCAATGAGCAGTTCTTC
>.|TRBJ1-1|.|TRBV6-6
CASRSGLKGTEAFF
TGTGCCAGCAGGTCAGGGTTAAAGGGCACTGAAGCTTTCTTT
>.|TRBJ2-5|.|TRBV2
CASSGTARGNQETQYF
TGTGCCAGCAGTGGCACTGCCCGGGGGAACCAAGAGACCCAGTACTTC
>.|TRBJ1-3|.|TRBV30
CAWSVHFKRGGSGNTIYF
TGTGCCTGGAGTGTACATTTCAAGCGGGGAGGTTCTGGAAACACCATATATTTT
>.|TRBJ2-1|TRBD2|TRBV7-3
CASSSPSVLAGGVSYNEQFF
TGTGCCAGCAGCTCACCCAGCGTCCTAGCGGGGGGGGTCTCCTACAATGAGCAGTTCTTC
>.|TRBJ2-1|.|TRBV9
CASSVYRDSTGEQFF
TGTGCCAGCAGCGTTTATCGGGACTCAACGGGAGAGCAGTTCTTC
>once|TRBJ2-1|.|TRBV7-9
CSSSLDQGYNEQFF
TGTTCCAGCAGCTTAGATCAGGGGTACAATGAGCAGTTCTTC
>.|TRBJ2-5|.|TRBV6-5
CASSYSPARETQYF
TGTGCCAGCAGTTACTCACCCGCGAGAGAGACCCAGTACTTC
>once|TRBJ2-5|.|TRBV27
CASSPPYQETQYF
TGTGCCAGCAGTCCCCCCTACCAAGAGACCCAGTACTTC